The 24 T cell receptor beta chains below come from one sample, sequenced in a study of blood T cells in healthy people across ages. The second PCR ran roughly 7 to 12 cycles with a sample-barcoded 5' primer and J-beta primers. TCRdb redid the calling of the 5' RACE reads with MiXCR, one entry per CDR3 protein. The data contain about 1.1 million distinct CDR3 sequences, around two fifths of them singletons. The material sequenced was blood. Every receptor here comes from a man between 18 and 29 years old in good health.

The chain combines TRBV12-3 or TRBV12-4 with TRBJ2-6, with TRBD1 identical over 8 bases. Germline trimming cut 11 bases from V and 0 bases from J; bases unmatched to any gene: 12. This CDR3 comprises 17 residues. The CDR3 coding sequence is TGTGCCGGCATTCCGGGACAGGAAAGCTCTGGGGCCAACGTCCTGACTTTC. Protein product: CAGIPGQESSGANVLTF.

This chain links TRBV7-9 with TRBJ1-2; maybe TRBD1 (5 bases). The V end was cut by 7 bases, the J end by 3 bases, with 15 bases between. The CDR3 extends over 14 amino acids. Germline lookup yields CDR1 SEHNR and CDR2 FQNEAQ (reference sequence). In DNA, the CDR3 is TGTGCCAGCAACCCTTCAGGGATAGACTATGGCTACACCTTC. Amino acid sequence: CASNPSGIDYGYTF.

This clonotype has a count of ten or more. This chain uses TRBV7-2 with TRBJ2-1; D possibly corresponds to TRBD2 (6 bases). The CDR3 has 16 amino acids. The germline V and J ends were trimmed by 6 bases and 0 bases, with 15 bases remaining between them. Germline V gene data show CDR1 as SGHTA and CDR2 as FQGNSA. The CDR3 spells CASSKMAGSSYNEQFF. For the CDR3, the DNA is TGTGCCAGCAGTAAGATGGCCGGGAGCTCCTACAATGAGCAGTTCTTC.

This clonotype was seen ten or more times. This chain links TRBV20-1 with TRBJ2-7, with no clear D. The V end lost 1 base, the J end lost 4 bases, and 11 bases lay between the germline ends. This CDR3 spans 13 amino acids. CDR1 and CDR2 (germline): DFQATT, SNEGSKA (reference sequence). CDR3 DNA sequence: TGCAGTGCTAGAGGGGAAAGAGAGTACGAGCAGTACTTC. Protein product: CSARGEREYEQYF.

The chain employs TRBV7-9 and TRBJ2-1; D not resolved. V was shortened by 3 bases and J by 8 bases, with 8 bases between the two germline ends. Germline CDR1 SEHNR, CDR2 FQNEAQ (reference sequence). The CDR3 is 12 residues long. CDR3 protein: CASSLPPYEQFF. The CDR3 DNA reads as TGTGCCAGCAGCTTGCCGCCCTATGAGCAGTTCTTC. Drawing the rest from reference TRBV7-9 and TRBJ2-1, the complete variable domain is DTGVSQNPRHKITKRGQNVTFRCDPISEHNRLYWYRQTLGQGPEFLTYFQNEAQLEKSRLLSDRFSAERPKGSFSTLEIQRTEQGDSAMYLCASSLPPYEQFFGPGTRLTVL.

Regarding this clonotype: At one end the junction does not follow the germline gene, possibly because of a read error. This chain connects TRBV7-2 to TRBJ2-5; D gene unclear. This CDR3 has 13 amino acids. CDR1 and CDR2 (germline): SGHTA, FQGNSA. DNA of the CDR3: TGTACCAGCAGCTTGGAGCTACAAGGGACCCAGTACTTC. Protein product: CTSSLELQGTQYF.

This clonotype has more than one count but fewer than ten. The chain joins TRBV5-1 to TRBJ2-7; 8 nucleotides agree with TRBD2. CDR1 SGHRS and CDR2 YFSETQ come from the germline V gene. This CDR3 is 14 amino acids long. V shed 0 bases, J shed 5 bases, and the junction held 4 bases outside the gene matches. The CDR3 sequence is CASSLEAGEDEQYF. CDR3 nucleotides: TGCGCCAGCAGCTTGGAAGCGGGGGAGGACGAGCAGTACTTC.

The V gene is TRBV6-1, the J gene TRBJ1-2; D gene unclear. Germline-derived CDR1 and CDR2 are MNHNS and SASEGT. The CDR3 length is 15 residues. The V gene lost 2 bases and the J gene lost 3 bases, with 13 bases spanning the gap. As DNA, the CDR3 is TGTGCCAGCAGTGAATATGGCTTACTCGACTATGGCTACACCTTC. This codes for CASSEYGLLDYGYTF.

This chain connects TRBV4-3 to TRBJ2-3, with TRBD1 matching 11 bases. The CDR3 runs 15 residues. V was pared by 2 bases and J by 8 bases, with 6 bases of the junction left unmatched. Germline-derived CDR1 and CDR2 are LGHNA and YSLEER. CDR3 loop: CASSQWTGGAFTQYF. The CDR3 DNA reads TGCGCCAGCAGCCAATGGACAGGGGGCGCATTTACGCAGTATTTT.

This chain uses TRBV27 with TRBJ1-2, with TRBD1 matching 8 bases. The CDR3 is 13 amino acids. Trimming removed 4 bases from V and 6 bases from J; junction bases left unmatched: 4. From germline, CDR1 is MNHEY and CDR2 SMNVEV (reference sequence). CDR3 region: CASSCTGGNGYTF. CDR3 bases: TGTGCCAGCAGTTGTACAGGGGGTAATGGCTACACCTTC.

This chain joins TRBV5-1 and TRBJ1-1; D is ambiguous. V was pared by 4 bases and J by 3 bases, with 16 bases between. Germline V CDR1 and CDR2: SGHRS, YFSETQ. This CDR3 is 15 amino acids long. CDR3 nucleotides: TGCGCCAGCAGCCGCCGGGGTTCGGAGGACACTGAAGCTTTCTTT. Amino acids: CASSRRGSEDTEAFF.

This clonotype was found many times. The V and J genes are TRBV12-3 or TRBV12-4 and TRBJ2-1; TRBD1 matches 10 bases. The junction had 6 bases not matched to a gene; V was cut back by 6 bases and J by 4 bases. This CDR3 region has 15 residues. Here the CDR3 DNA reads TGTGCCAGCAGGCGGGACAGGGGAGTGTACAATGAGCAGTTCTTC. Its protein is CASRRDRGVYNEQFF.

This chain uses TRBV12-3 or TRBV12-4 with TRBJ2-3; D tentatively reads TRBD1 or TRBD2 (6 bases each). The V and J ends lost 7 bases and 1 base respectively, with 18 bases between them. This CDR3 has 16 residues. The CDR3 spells CASTTMWGAGTDTQYF. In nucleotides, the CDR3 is TGTGCCAGCACCACAATGTGGGGGGCGGGCACAGATACGCAGTATTTT.

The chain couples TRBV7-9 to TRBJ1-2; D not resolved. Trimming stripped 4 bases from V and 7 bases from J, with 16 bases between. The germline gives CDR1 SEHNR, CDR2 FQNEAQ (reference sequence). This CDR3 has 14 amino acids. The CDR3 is CASSSERGKGGYTF. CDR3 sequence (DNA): TGTGCCAGCAGCTCCGAACGGGGAAAAGGTGGCTACACCTTC.

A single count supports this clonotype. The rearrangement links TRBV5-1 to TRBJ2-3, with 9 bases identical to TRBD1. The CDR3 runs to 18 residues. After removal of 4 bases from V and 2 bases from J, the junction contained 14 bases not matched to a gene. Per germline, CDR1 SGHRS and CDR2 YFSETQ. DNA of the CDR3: TGCGCCAGCAGCCCAAGGACTCCCGGGACAGGGCTCACAGATACGCAGTATTTT. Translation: CASSPRTPGTGLTDTQYF.

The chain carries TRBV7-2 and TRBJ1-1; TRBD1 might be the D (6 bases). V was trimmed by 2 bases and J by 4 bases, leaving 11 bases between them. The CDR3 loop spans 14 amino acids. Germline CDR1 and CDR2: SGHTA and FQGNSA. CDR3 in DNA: TGTGCCAGCAGCTTAACAGGGATGCGCACTGAAGCTTTCTTT. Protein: CASSLTGMRTEAFF.

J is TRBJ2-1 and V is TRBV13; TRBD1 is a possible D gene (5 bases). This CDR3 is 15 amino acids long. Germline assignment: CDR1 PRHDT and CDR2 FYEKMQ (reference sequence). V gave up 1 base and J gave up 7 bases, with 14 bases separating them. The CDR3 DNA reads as TGTGCCAGCAGCTTAGAAGGCAGCAGGGTGAATGAGCAGTTCTTC. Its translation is CASSLEGSRVNEQFF.

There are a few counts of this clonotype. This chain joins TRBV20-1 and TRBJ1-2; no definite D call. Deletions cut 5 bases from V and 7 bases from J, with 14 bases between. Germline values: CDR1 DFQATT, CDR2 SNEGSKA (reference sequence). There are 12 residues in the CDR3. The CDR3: CSAADGDCGYTF. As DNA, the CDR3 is TGCAGTGCTGCCGACGGAGACTGTGGCTACACCTTC.

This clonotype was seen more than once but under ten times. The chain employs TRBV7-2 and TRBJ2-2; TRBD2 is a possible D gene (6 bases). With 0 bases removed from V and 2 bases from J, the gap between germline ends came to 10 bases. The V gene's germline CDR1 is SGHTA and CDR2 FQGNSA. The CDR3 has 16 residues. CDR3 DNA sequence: TGTGCCAGCAGCTTAGCCGCGGGAATTAACACCGGGGAGCTGTTTTTT. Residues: CASSLAAGINTGELFF.

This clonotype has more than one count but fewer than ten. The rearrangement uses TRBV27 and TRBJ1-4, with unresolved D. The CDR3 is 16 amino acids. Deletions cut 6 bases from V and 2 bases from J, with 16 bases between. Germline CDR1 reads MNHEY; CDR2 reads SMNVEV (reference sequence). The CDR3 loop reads CASSPLAGLTNEKLFF. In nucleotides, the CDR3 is TGTGCCAGCAGCCCCTTGGCAGGTCTCACTAATGAAAAACTGTTTTTT. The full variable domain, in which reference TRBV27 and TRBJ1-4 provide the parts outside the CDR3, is EAQVTQNPRYLITVTGKKLTVTCSQNMNHEYMSWYRQDPGLGLRQIYYSMNVEVTDKGDVPEGYKVSRKEKRNFPLILESPSPNQTSLYFCASSPLAGLTNEKLFFGSGTQLSVL.

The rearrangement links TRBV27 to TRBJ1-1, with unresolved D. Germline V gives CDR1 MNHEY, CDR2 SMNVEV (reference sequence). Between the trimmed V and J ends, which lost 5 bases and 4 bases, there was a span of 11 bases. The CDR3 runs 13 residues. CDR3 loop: CASSVHGPTEAFF. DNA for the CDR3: TGTGCCAGCAGTGTCCACGGACCCACTGAAGCTTTCTTT.

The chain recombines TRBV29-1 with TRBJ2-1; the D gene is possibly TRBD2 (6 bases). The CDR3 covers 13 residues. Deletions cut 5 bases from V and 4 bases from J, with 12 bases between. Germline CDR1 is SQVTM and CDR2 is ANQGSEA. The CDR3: CSVRRGTYNEQFF. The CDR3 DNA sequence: TGCAGCGTTAGGCGGGGTACATACAATGAGCAGTTCTTC.

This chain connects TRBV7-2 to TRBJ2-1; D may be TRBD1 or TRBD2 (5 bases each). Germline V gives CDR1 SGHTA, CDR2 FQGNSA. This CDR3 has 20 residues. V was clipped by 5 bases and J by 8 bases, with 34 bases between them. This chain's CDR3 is CASSQVGSKRGILRNDEQFF. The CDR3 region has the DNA TGTGCCAGCAGCCAGGTCGGTTCTAAACGGGGCATTTTGAGAAACGATGAGCAGTTCTTC.

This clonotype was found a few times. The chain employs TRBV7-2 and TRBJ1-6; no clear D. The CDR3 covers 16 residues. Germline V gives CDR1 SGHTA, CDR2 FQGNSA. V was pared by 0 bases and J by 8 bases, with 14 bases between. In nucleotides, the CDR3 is TGTGCCAGCAGCTTAGCTCCTCCCCCCACCCATTCACCCCTCCACTTT. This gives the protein CASSLAPPPTHSPLHF. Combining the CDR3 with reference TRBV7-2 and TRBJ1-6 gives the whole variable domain GAGVSQSPSNKVTEKGKDVELRCDPISGHTALYWYRQSLGQGLEFLIYFQGNSAPDKSGLPSDRFSAERTGGSVSTLTIQRTQQEDSAVYLCASSLAPPPTHSPLHFGNGTRLTVT.